This T cell receptor beta chain was identified during a study of blood T cell repertoires in COVID-19. With V trimmed by 0 bases and J by 4 bases, 3 bases remained unmatched. The CDR3 totals 14 residues. Germline values: CDR1 SGHRS, CDR2 YFSETQ. In the authors' methods: Scientists estimated how many nucleated cells there were by amplifying reference gene primers. Repertoires were generated with immunoSEQ multiplex PCR, while TCRdb's copy carries only in-frame clones and drops some. V and J calls and clone size are those listed in that table; D and trimming were worked out from the DNA. Among around 200,000 clones listed, around nine tenths were seen once. Worth noting for this clone: Other DNA sequences in this sample translate to the same CDR3.

The TCR originated in a woman under 30 who had recovered from COVID-19. Material: peripheral blood. The chain carries TRBV5-1 and TRBJ2-7, with 8 bases aligning to TRBD1. The CDR3 loop is CASSLAGGSYEQYF. The CDR3 region has the DNA TGCGCCAGCAGCTTGGCAGGGGGCAGTTACGAGCAGTACTTC.